The clone carrying this T cell receptor (beta chain) was observed once. These data are taken from a study of blood T cell repertoires in COVID-19. Assay: immunoSEQ multiplex PCR; the TCRdb copy retains only in-frame clones and omits some. Of around 310,000 clones listed, roughly 86% are singletons. In germline, CDR1 is SGHAT, CDR2 FQNNGV. J gave up 5 bases and V 4 bases, and 14 bases lay outside the gene matches. The CDR3 contains 16 residues. V is TRBV11-2 and J is TRBJ2-7, with TRBD1 matching over 7 bases. The specimen was PBMCs or T cells enriched from blood (not recorded which). The receptor's source is a woman aged 25 to 39 who had recovered from COVID-19. The CDR3 bases are TGTGCCAGCAGCTCTCTATCCGGGACAGTGGCCCACGAGCAGTACTTC. Translating it yields CASSSLSGTVAHEQYF.